The rows below give T cell receptor beta chains drawn from one sample of a study of blood T cell repertoires in COVID-19. Libraries were prepared by immunoSEQ multiplex PCR; TCRdb keeps only in-frame clonotypes and omits some of them. This table holds approximately 190,000 clones, more than 85% found once. The sequencing sample was made of peripheral blood. These receptors were collected from a man between 65 and 80 years old with active or convalescent COVID-19. The CDR3 runs from the conserved cysteine through the conserved F or W. The D gene is left open where the match is weak. A row's size may be missing; if present it is once, few, many or a size class.

CDR3nt	CDR3aa	d_gene	abundance	v_gene	j_gene
TGTGCCACCAGTGCCCCCGGACAGGGGGCGGAGAATGAGCAGTTCTTC	CATSAPGQGAENEQFF	TRBD1	NA	TRBV24-1	TRBJ2-1
TGTGCCAGCAGTGACCCGCACCGCAGGGCGAACACTGAAGCTTTCTTT	CASSDPHRRANTEAFF	NA	NA	TRBV6-1	TRBJ1-1
TGTGCCAGCAGCTTGGCCCCCGGACAGATTGGGGAGCTGTTTTTT	CASSLAPGQIGELFF	NA	NA	TRBV5-4	TRBJ2-2
TGCAGCGTGCGACAGGGCTACTACAATGAGCAGTTCTTC	CSVRQGYYNEQFF	TRBD1	NA	TRBV29-1	TRBJ2-1
TGTGCCAGCAGCTTGGGGGGACTAGCGGGAGACAATGAGCAGTTCTTC	CASSLGGLAGDNEQFF	TRBD2	NA	TRBV5-4	TRBJ2-1
TGTGCCAGCACCGAGGGGGTCGCTGGGGCCAACGTCCTGACTTTC	CASTEGVAGANVLTF	NA	NA	TRBV7-9	TRBJ2-6
TGTGCCAGCAGTTTTCGGGGGAAGTCACCCCTCCACTTT	CASSFRGKSPLHF	NA	NA	TRBV28	TRBJ1-6
TGCGCCAGCAGCTTGGAAGGGGGCGCGGGCGGGGAGCTGTTTTTT	CASSLEGGAGGELFF	TRBD1	NA	TRBV5-1	TRBJ2-2
TGTGCCAGCAGCCTCTCCCGGACAACCCTGACAGATACGCAGTATTTT	CASSLSRTTLTDTQYF	NA	NA	TRBV7-8	TRBJ2-3
TGCGCCAGCAGTGCCTACAGCTCTCTCACAGATACGCAGTATTTT	CASSAYSSLTDTQYF	NA	NA	TRBV10-1	TRBJ2-3
TGTGCCAGCAGCGCGCGACAGGGTGGGGGTCAGCCCCAGCATTTT	CASSARQGGGQPQHF	TRBD1	NA	TRBV5-5	TRBJ1-5
TGTGCCACCAGCAGAGGAGGCAGTAACACTGAAGCTTTCTTT	CATSRGGSNTEAFF	NA	NA	TRBV15	TRBJ1-1
TGTGCCAGCACCGAGATGGACAGGGCGTACGAGCAGTACTTC	CASTEMDRAYEQYF	TRBD1	NA	TRBV11-2	TRBJ2-7
TGTGCCAGCAGTCTAAACCGGGGTCCCATCCAAGAGACCCAGTACTTC	CASSLNRGPIQETQYF	NA	NA	TRBV28	TRBJ2-5
TGTGCCAGCAGCTTACAAGGCAGGTTCTCTGGAAACACCATATATTTT	CASSLQGRFSGNTIYF	NA	NA	TRBV7-8	TRBJ1-3
TGTGCCAGCAGCCGTACCTTTAGCGGGAGCTCCTACAATGAGCAGTTCTTC	CASSRTFSGSSYNEQFF	TRBD2	NA	TRBV13	TRBJ2-1
TGTGCCAGCAGTTTCCGGTTCGCCGGCAATGAGCAGTTCTTC	CASSFRFAGNEQFF	NA	NA	TRBV6-5	TRBJ2-1
TGTGCCAGCTCACCGATTAGCGGGGGTAACCAAGAGACCCAGTACTTC	CASSPISGGNQETQYF	TRBD2	NA	TRBV18	TRBJ2-5
TGTGCCAGCAGCCAAGGGTTAGTCTCCTACAATGAGCAGTTCTTC	CASSQGLVSYNEQFF	NA	once	TRBV3-1/TRBV3-2	TRBJ2-1
TGTGCCAGCAGATATACAGGGACGGTAGACAATCAGCCCCAGCATTTT	CASRYTGTVDNQPQHF	NA	NA	TRBV21-1	TRBJ1-5
TGTGCCAGCAGCTCTGGCGGAGCCAATGAGCAGTTCTTC	CASSSGGANEQFF	NA	NA	TRBV7-7	TRBJ2-1
TGTGCCAGCAGCGAATACTCCGCGGCAGCGGGGGGACTCTCCTACGAGCAGTACTTC	CASSEYSAAAGGLSYEQYF	TRBD2	NA	TRBV11-3	TRBJ2-7
TGTGCCAGTAGTATTATGACCGGGGGTGAAAAACTGTTTTTT	CASSIMTGGEKLFF	NA	NA	TRBV19	TRBJ1-4
TGTGCCAGCAGCGTAGATCCAGGATACAATGAGCAGTTCTTC	CASSVDPGYNEQFF	NA	NA	TRBV9	TRBJ2-1
TGTGCCAGCAGTCAGACAAGAGTTAGCACAGATACGCAGTATTTT	CASSQTRVSTDTQYF	NA	NA	TRBV27	TRBJ2-3
TGTGCCAGCAGGCATACAGTAAACACTGAAGCTTTCTTT	CASRHTVNTEAFF	NA	few	TRBV7-2	TRBJ1-1
TGTGCCAGTAGTACTTTTCTTAATGAAAAACTGTTTTTT	CASSTFLNEKLFF	NA	NA	TRBV19	TRBJ1-4
TGTGCCAGCAGCCAAGCCAGGGGGGCCACTGAAGCTTTCTTT	CASSQARGATEAFF	TRBD1	NA	TRBV3-1/TRBV3-2	TRBJ1-1
TGTGCCAGCAGCGTGAGGACAGACAGGGCTCACAATGAGCAGTTCTTC	CASSVRTDRAHNEQFF	TRBD1	NA	TRBV9	TRBJ2-1
TGTGCCAGCAGCCAAGGGGCTAGCGGGAGGGCCCCAGAGACCCAGTACTTC	CASSQGASGRAPETQYF	TRBD2	NA	TRBV3-1/TRBV3-2	TRBJ2-5
TGTGCCAGCAGCCACGGACAGGGGCCAGTCTATGGCTACACCTTC	CASSHGQGPVYGYTF	TRBD1	NA	TRBV7-9	TRBJ1-2
TGCGCCAGCAGTCCCTGGGTAGCGGCCCCGAATAGGTTCTTC	CASSPWVAAPNRFF	NA	NA	TRBV10-2	TRBJ2-1